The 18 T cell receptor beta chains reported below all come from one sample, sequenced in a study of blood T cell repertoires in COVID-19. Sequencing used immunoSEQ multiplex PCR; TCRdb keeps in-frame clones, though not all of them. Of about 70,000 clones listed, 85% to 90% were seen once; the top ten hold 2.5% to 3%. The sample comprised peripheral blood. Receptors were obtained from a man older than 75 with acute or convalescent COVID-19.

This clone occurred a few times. The CDR3 protein is CASSGSSGNTIYF. The CDR3 coding sequence is TGTGCCAGTTCCGGGTCCTCTGGAAACACCATATATTTT. V is TRBV6-6 and J is TRBJ1-3; D unclear. The CDR3 covers 13 residues. Germline assignment: CDR1 MNHNY and CDR2 SVGAGI (reference sequence). The ends were cut back, 9 bases at V and 0 bases at J, with 9 bases in the middle.

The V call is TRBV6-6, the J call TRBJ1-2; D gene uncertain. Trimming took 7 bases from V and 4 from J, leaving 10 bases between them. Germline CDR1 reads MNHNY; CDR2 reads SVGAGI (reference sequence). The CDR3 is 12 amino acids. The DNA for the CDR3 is TGTGCCAGCAATCTAGTCGGCTATGGCTACACCTTC. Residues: CASNLVGYGYTF.

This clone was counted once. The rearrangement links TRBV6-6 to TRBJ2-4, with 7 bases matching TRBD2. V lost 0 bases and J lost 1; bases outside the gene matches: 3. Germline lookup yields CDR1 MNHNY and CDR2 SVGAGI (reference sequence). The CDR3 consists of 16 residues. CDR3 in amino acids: CASSYSRGIAKNIQYF. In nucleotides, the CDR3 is TGTGCCAGCAGTTACTCGCGGGGGATTGCCAAAAACATTCAGTACTTC.

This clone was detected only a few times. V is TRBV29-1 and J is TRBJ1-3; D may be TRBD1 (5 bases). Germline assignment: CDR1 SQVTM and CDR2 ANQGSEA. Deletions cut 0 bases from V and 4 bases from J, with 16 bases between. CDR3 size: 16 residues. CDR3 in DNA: TGCAGCGTTGAAGATCCGGGGGGGGTCGCCGGAAACACCATATATTTT. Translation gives CSVEDPGGVAGNTIYF.

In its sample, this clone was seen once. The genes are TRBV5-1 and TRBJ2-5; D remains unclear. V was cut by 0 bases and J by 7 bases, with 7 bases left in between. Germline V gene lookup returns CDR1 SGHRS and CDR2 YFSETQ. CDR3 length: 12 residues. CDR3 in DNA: TGCGCCAGCAGCTTGGATATGGCGACCCAGTACTTC. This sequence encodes CASSLDMATQYF.

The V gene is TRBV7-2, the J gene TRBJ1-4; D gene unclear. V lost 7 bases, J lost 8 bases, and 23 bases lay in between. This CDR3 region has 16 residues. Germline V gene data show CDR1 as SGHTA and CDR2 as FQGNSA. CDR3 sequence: CASTADPGTQVEKLFF. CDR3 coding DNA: TGTGCCAGCACCGCTGACCCGGGAACCCAGGTGGAAAAACTGTTTTTT.

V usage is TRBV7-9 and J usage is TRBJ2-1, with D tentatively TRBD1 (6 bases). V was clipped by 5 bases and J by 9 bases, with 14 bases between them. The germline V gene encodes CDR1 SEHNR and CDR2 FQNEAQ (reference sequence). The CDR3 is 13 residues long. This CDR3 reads CASSPRGPLEQFF. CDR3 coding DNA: TGTGCCAGCAGCCCCAGGGGCCCTCTTGAGCAGTTCTTC.

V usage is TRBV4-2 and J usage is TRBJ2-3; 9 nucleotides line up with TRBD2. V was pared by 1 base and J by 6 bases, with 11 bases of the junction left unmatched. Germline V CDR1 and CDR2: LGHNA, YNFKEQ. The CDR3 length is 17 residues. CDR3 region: CASSQVAEGSGGDTQYF. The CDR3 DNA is TGTGCCAGCAGCCAAGTGGCGGAGGGGAGCGGGGGGGATACGCAGTATTTT.

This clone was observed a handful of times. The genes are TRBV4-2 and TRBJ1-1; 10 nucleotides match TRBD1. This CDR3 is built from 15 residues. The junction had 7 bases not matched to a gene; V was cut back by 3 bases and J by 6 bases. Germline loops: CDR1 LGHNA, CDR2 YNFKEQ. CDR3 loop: CASSQAGTGASEAFF. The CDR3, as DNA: TGTGCCAGCAGCCAGGCCGGGACAGGGGCCTCTGAAGCTTTCTTT.

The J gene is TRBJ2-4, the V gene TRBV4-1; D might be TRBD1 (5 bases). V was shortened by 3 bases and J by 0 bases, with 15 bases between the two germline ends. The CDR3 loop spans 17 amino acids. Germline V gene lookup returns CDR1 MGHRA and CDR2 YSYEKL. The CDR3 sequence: CASSQNRQTVAKNIQYF. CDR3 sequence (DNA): TGCGCCAGCAGCCAGAACCGACAGACCGTAGCCAAAAACATTCAGTACTTC.

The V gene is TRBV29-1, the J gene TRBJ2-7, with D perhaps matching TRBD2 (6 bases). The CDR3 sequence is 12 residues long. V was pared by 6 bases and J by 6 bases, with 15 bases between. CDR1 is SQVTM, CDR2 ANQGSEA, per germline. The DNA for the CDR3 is TGCAGCGTGAGACGCGGGGAAGGCGAGCAGTACTTC. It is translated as CSVRRGEGEQYF.

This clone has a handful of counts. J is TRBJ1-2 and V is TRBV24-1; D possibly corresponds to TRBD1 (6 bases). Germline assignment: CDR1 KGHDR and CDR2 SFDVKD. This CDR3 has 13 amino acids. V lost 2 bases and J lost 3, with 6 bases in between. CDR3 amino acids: CATSDSGDYGYTF. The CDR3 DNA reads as TGTGCCACCAGTGATTCAGGGGACTATGGCTACACCTTC.

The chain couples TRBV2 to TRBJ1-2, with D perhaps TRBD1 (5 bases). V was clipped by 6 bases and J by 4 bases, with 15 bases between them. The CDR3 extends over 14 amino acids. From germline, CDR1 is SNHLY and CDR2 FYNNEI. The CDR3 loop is CASSLDPGVYGYTF. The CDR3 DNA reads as TGTGCCAGCAGCCTTGACCCGGGGGTCTATGGCTACACCTTC.

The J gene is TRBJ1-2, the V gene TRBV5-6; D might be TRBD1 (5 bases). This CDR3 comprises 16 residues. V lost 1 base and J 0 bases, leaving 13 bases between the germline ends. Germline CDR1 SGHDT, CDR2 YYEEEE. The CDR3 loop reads CASSLPGQTSNYGYTF. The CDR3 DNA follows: TGTGCCAGCAGCTTGCCAGGGCAAACTTCTAACTATGGCTACACCTTC.

CDR3 DNA sequence: TGTGCCAGCAGTTACTCGAGCACGTCTAACTATGGCTACACCTTC. Its translation is CASSYSSTSNYGYTF. The chain carries TRBV6-2 or TRBV6-3 and TRBJ1-2; the D is unclear. Germline CDR1 is MNHEY and CDR2 is SVGEGT. The V end was cut by 0 bases, the J end by 0 bases, with 8 bases between. The CDR3 spans 15 residues.

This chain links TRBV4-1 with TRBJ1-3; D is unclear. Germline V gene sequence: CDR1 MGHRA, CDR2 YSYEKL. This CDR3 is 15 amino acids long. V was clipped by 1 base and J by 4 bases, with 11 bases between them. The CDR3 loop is CASSQGVRVGNTIYF. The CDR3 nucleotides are TGCGCCAGCAGCCAAGGGGTGAGGGTCGGAAACACCATATATTTT.

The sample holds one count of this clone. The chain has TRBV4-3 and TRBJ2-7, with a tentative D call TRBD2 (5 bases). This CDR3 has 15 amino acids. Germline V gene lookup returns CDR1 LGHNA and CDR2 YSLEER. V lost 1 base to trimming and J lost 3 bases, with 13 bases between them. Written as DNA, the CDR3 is TGCGCCAGCAGCCAAGGTACGGGATCGGTCTACGAGCAGTACTTC. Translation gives CASSQGTGSVYEQYF.

CDR3 loop: CASSSHLAASSYNEQFF. The CDR3 DNA sequence: TGTGCCAGCAGCTCACACTTAGCGGCGAGCTCCTACAATGAGCAGTTCTTC. This rearrangement joins TRBV13 to TRBJ2-1; TRBD2 is a possible D gene (6 bases). The CDR3 has 17 residues. Looked up from germline, CDR1 is PRHDT and CDR2 is FYEKMQ (reference sequence). V lost 4 bases and J 0 bases, leaving 16 bases between the germline ends.